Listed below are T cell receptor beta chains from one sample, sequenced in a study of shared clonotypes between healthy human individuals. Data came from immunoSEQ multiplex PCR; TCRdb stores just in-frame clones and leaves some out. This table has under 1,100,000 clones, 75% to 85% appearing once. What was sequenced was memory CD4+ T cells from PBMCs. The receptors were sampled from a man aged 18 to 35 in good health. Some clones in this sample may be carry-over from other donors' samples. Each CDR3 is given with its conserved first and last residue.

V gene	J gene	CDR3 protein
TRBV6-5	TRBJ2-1	CASGTPLYNEQFF
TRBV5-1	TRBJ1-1	CASRGQSNTEAFF
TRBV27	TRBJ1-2	CASSLGQGAYGYTF
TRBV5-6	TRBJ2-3	CASSLAVYNTDTQYF
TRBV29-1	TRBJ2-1	CSVAGYRGSYNEQFF
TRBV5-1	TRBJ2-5	CASSLPPPSVQETQYF
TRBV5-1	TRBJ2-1	CASSFGGGTPPGEQFF
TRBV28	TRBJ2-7	CASSFLPYEQYF
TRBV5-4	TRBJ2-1	CASSPGLAVYNEQFF
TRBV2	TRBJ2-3	CASSPLGDTQYF
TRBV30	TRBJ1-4	CAWSVFGREEKLFF
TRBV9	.	CASSVGQVGTQYF
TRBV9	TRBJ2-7	CASSETTGGYEQYF
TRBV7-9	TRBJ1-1	CASSLGSTEMNTEAFF
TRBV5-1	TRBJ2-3	CASSWLSGSTDTQYF
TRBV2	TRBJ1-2	CASSAYQGISNYGYTF
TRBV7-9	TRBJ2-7	CASSSGTGYEQYF
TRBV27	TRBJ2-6	CASSLWGQGANVLTF
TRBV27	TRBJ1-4	CASSSQGWESEKLFF
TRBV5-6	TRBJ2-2	CASSRFSGVNTGELFF
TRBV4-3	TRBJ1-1	CASSQGSGSGGWNTEAFF
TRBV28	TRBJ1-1	CASMWGWSEAFF
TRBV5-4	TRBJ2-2	CASRPGTSGNTGELFF
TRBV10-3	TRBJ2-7	CATETGTGEQYF
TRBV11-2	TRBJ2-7	CASSSPGLATSYEQYF
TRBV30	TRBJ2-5	CAWSPQGWQETQYF
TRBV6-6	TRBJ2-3	CASRASGSGNTQYF
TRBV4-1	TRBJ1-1	CASSRYPDRVTEAFF
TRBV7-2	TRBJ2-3	CASSPHLRPGGTDTQYF
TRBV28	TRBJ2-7	CASSLPRDRVYEQYF
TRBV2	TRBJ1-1	CASSRQLNTEAFF
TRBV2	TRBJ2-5	CASTNSVQEGTQYF
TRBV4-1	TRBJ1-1	CASSRSPGTPNAEAFF
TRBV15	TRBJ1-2	CATSRDDRDAYGYTF
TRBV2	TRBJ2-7	CASSEYGTGNSEQYF
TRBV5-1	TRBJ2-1	CASSLAVAGGNEQFF
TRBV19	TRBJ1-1	CASRGQGWNTEAFF
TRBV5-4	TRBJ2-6	CASSLAARYSGANVLTF
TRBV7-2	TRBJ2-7	CASSFRERYEQYF
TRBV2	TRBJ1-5	CTSRRDSNQPQHF
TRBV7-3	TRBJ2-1	CASSGQTGYNEQFF
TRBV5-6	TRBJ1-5	CASSLYPNQPQHF
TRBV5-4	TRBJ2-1	CASSFMADSGFYNEQFF
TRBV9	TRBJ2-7	CASSVEAAGNTYEQYF
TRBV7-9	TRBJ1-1	CASSLSLAGSNPEAFF
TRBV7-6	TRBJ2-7	CASSLGQTSSEQYF
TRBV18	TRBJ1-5	CASSPGQGTQPQHF
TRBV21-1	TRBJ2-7	CASSKVGPFLYEQYF
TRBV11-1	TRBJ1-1	CASSFTGGTEAFF
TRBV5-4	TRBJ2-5	CASSLSASKETQYF
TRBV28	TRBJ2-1	CASSIMRHYNEQFF